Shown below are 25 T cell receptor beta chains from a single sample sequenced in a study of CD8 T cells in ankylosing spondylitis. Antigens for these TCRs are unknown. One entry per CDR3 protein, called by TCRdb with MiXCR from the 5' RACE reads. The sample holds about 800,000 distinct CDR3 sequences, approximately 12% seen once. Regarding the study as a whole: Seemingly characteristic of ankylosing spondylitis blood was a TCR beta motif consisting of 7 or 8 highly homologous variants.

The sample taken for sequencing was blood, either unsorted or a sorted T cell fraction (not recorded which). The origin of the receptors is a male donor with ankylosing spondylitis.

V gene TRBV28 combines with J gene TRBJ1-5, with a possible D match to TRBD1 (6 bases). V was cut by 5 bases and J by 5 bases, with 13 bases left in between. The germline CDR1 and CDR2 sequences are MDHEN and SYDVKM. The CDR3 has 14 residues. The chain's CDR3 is CASSPAGGHQPQHF. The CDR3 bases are TGTGCCAGCAGTCCCGCTGGGGGGCATCAGCCCCAGCATTTT.

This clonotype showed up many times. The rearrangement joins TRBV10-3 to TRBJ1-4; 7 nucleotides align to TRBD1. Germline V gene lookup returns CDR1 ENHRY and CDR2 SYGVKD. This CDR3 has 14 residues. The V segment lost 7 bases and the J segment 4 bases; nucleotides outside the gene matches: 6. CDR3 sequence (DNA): TGTGCCATCACAAGTGACAGGGATAATGAAAAACTGTTTTTT. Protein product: CAITSDRDNEKLFF.

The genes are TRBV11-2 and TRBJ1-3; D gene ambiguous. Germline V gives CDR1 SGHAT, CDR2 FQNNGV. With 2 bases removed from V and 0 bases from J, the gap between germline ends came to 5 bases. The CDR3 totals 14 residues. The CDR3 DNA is TGTGCCAGCAGCTTAAAAAGCTCTGGAAACACCATATATTTT. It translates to CASSLKSSGNTIYF.

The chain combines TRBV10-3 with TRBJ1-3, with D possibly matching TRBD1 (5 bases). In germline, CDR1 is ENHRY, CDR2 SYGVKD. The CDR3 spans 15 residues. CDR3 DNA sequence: TGTGCGTCTTCTAAACCGGGGGTGTCCGGAAACACCATATATTTT. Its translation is CASSKPGVSGNTIYF.

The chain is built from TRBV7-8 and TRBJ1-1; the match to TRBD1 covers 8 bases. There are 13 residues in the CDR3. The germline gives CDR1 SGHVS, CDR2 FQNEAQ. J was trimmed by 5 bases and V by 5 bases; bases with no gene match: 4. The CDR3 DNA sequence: TGTGCCAGCAGCCGGACAGGGCAAACTGAAGCTTTCTTT. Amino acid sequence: CASSRTGQTEAFF.

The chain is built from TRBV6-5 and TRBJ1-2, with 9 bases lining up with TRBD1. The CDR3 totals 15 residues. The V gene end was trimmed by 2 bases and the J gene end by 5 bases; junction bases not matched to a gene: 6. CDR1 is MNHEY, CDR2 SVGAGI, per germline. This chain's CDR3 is CASSYTGTGRYGYTF. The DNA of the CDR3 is TGTGCCAGCAGTTACACCGGGACAGGGCGGTATGGCTACACCTTC.

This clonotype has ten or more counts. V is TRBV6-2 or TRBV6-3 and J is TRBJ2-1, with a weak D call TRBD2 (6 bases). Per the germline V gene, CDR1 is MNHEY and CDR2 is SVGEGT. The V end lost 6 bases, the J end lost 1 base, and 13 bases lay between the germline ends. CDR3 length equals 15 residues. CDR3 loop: CASRHGGPSYNEQFF. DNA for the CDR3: TGTGCCAGCAGGCACGGAGGGCCGTCCTACAATGAGCAGTTCTTC.

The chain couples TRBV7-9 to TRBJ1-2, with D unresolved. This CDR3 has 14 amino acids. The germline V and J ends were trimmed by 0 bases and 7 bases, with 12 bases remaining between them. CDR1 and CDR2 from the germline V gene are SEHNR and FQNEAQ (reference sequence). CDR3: CASSLARGEAGYTF. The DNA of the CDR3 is TGTGCCAGCAGCTTAGCGCGCGGGGAAGCTGGCTACACCTTC.

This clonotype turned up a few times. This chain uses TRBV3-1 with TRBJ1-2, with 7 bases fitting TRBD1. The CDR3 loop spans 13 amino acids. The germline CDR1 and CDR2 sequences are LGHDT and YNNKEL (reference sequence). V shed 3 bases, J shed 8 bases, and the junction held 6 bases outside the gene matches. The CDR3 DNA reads TGTGCCAGCAGCCAGAACAGGGGATCAGGCTACACCTTC. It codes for CASSQNRGSGYTF.

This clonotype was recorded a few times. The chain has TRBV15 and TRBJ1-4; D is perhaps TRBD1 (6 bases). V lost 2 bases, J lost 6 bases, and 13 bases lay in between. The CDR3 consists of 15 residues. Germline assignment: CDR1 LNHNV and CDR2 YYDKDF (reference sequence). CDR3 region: CATSRTPGGDEKLFF. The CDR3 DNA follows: TGTGCCACCAGCAGAACCCCCGGGGGCGATGAAAAACTGTTTTTT.

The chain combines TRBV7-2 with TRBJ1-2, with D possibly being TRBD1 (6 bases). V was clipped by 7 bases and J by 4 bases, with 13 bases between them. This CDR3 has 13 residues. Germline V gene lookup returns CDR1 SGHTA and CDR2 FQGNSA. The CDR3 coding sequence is TGTGCCAGCACCCCGGGACACCCCTATGGCTACACCTTC. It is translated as CASTPGHPYGYTF. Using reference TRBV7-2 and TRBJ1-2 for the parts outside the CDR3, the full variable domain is GAGVSQSPSNKVTEKGKDVELRCDPISGHTALYWYRQSLGQGLEFLIYFQGNSAPDKSGLPSDRFSAERTGGSVSTLTIQRTQQEDSAVYLCASTPGHPYGYTFGSGTRLTVV.

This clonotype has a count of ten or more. CDR3 sequence: CSAGIMNTEAFF. The CDR3 bases are TGCAGTGCGGGCATCATGAACACTGAAGCTTTCTTT. The chain recombines TRBV20-1 with TRBJ1-1; D unresolved. Germline assignment: CDR1 DFQATT and CDR2 SNEGSKA (reference sequence). Trimming left V 6 bases short and J 0 bases short, with 8 bases between. CDR3 size: 12 residues.

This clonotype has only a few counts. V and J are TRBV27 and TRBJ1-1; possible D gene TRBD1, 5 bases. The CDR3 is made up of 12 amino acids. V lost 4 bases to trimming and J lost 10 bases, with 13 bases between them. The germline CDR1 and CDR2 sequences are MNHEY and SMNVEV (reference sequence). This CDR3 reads CASSYRGGGAFF. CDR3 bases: TGTGCCAGCAGTTACCGCGGGGGAGGAGCTTTCTTT.

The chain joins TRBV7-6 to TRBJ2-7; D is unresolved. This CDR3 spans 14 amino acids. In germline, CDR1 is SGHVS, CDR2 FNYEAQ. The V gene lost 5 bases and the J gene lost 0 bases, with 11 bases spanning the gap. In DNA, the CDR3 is TGTGCCAGCAGCCCAACAGCTAACTCCTACGAGCAGTACTTC. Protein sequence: CASSPTANSYEQYF.

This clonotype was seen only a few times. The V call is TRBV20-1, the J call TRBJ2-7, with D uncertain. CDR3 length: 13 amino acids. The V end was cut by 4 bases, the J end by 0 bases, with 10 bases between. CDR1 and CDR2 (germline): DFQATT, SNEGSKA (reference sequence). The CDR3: CSATSRTSYEQYF. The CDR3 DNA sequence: TGCAGTGCTACCTCTCGGACCTCCTACGAGCAGTACTTC.

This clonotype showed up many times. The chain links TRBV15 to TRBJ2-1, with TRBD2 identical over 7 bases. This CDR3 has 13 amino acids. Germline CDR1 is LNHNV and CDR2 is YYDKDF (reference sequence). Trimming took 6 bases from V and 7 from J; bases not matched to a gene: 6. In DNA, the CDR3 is TGTGCCACCAGTTCGGGGGGATTGAATGAGCAGTTCTTC. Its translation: CATSSGGLNEQFF. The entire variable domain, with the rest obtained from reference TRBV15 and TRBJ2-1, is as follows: DAMVIQNPRYQVTQFGKPVTLSCSQTLNHNVMYWYQQKSSQAPKLLFHYYDKDFNNEADTPDNFQSRRPNTSFCFLDIRSPGLGDTAMYLCATSSGGLNEQFFGPGTRLTVL.

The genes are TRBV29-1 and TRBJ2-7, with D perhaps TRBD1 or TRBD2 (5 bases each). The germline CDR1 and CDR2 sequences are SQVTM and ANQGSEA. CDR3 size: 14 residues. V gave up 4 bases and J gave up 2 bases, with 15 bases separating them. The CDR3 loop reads CSVGTVGEPYEQYF. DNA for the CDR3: TGCAGCGTTGGGACCGTAGGGGAGCCCTACGAGCAGTACTTC.

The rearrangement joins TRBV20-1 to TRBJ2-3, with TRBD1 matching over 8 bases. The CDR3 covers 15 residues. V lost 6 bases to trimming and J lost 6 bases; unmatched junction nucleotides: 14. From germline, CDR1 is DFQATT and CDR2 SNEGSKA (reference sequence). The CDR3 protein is CSARSPQGAMDTQYF. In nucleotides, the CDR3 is TGCAGTGCAAGGAGCCCCCAGGGGGCTATGGATACGCAGTATTTT.

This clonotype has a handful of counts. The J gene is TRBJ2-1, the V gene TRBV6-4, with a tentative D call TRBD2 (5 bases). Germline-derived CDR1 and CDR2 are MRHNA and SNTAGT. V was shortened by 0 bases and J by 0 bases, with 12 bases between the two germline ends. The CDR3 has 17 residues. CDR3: CASSDSRGRSSYNEQFF. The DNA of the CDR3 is TGTGCCAGCAGTGACTCTCGAGGGCGAAGCTCCTACAATGAGCAGTTCTTC.

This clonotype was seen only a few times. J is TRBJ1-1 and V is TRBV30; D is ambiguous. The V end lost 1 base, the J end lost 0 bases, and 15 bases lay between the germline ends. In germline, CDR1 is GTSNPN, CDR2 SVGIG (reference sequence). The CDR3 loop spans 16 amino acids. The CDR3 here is CAWSELGRRMNTEAFF. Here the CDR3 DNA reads TGTGCCTGGAGTGAGTTAGGCCGGAGGATGAACACTGAAGCTTTCTTT. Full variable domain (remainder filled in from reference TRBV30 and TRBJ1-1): SQTIHQWPATLVQPVGSPLSLECTVEGTSNPNLYWYRQAAGRGLQLLFYSVGIGQISSEVPQNLSASRPQDRQFILSSKKLLLSDSGFYLCAWSELGRRMNTEAFFGQGTRLTVV.

The CDR3 loop is CSARTDSRERYGYTF. CDR3 DNA: TGCAGTGCTAGAACGGACAGTAGGGAAAGATATGGCTACACCTTC. This chain joins TRBV20-1 and TRBJ1-2; D may be TRBD1 (6 bases). In germline, CDR1 is DFQATT, CDR2 SNEGSKA (reference sequence). This CDR3 is 15 amino acids long. Trimming removed 2 bases at V and 5 bases at J, with 18 bases between.

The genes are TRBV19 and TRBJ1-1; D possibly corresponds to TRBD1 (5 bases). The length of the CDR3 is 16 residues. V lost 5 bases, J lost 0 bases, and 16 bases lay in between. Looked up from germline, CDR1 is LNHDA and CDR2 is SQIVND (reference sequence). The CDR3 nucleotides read TGTGCCAGTAGTCTTAATGCACAGGACATGAACACTGAAGCTTTCTTT. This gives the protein CASSLNAQDMNTEAFF.

The chain's CDR3 is CASIGTSGSYEQFF. For the CDR3, the DNA is TGTGCCAGCATCGGAACTAGCGGCTCTTATGAGCAGTTCTTC. The chain recombines TRBV6-2 or TRBV6-3 with TRBJ2-1; 8 bases fit TRBD2. The germline V gene encodes CDR1 MNHEY and CDR2 SVGEGT. J lost 8 bases, V lost 7 bases, and 10 bases had no gene match. The CDR3 has 14 residues.

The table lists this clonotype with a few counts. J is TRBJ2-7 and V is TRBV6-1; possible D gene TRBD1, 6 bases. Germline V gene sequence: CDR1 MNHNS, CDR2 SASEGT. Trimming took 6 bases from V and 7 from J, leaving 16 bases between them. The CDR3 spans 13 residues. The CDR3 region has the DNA TGTGCCAGCAGGCTACAGGGTGGGGCAGAGCAGTACTTC. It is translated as CASRLQGGAEQYF.

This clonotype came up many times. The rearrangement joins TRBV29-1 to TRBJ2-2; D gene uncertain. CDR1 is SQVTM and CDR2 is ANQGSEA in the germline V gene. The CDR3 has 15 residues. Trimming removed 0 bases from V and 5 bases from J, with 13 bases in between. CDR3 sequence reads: CSVEDDRGRTGELFF. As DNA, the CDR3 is TGCAGCGTTGAAGATGATCGAGGTCGGACCGGGGAGCTGTTTTTT.